The source of this T cell receptor beta chain is a study of spatial heterogeneity in lung cancer. In the study overall: The library had UMIs, and each TCR and UMI pair averaged more than ten raw reads. Findings and caveats of the study: Higher tumor mutation counts went along with higher counts of expanded intratumoral alpha and beta TCRs.

This clonotype is labeled medium-sized (0.01 to 0.1%). Its specificity is unknown. Trimming pared 3 bases from V and 2 bases from J, leaving 7 bases between. The germline V gene has CDR1 SGHDN and CDR2 FVKESK. CDR3 length equals 13 residues. As to time point: sample taken at primary tumor resection. Untreated early-stage non-small cell lung cancer patients, approximately 79 in total, were the donors. Tumor, nontumor lung or frozen PBMC supplied whole RNA, sequenced without sorting. Each TCR cDNA molecule carried a unique molecular identifier. MiXCR, applied by TCRdb to the 5' RACE reads, yields one record per CDR3 protein. Among roughly 7,700 distinct CDR3 sequences listed, about 3.4% were seen once.

The TCR comes from a male donor with early-stage non-small cell lung cancer. The material sequenced was lung tumor tissue, taken at surgery. V usage is TRBV14 and J usage is TRBJ1-1, with a possible D match to TRBD1 (6 bases). CDR3 protein: CASSQDRNTEAFF. DNA of the CDR3: TGTGCCAGCAGCCAGGACAGAAACACTGAAGCTTTCTTT. Full variable domain (rest looked up from reference TRBV14 and TRBJ1-1): EAGVTQFPSHSVIEKGQTVTLRCDPISGHDNLYWYRRVMGKEIKFLLHFVKESKQDESGMPNNRFLAERTGGTYSTLKVQPAELEDSGVYFCASSQDRNTEAFFGQGTRLTVV.